The subject of this entry is one TCR beta chain. Antigen specificity is unknown. Naive cells were sorted as CD45RO-, CCR7+, CD27+ and CD95-. This record belongs to a study of CXCR3-negative and CXCR3-positive naive CD8 T cells. Broader study findings: Higher TRB CDR3 hydrophobicity marked CXCR3-positive naive cells relative to CXCR3-negative naive cells.

This CDR3 comprises 12 residues. Germline V lookup: CDR1 SGHDT, CDR2 YYEEEE. 5' RACE that incorporated UMI labels was used to prepare the TRB cDNA libraries. TCRdb re-called the 5' RACE reads, yielding one record per CDR3 amino acid sequence without DNA. There are about 130,000 distinct CDR3 sequences in the sample, with about 0.54% held by the top ten. The origin of this receptor is a human donor in good health. Some clones in this sample may be carry-over from other donors' samples. The specimen was naive CXCR3+ CD8+ T cells from blood. The subset was: CD45RO-CCR7+CD27+CD95- naive CD8+ T cells expressing CXCR3 (TNR3+). The chain carries TRBV5-6 and TRBJ2-7. The CDR3 is CASSLYEYEQYF.